The clone carrying this TCR beta chain appeared a few times. No antigen is known for it. Primers included in the PCR were 60 Vbeta and 13 Jbeta primers. Profiled with immunoSEQ multiplex PCR; TCRdb holds only in-frame clones, not every one. This table holds 150,000 or so clones, 86% found once. This record comes from a study of cytomegalovirus exposure and HLA in healthy donors. Regarding the study as a whole: A later analysis associated 15,000 to 20,000 TCR beta sequences with HLA alleles at a 0.05 false discovery rate. It was in a later analysis that TCR association rates were seen to vary by HLA locus, highest for DRB1 and lowest for HLA-C.

The source material was PBMCs. This clonotype was obtained from a woman aged 18-29 years in good health and CMV-seronegative.

The CDR3 loop is CASSYRLAGEETQYF. The CDR3 DNA sequence: TGTGCCAGCAGTTACAGACTAGCGGGGGAAGAGACCCAGTACTTC. This chain links TRBV6-5 with TRBJ2-5; 12 bases are a match to TRBD2. The CDR3 totals 15 residues. Trimming cost V 2 bases and J 3 bases; bases outside gene matches: 1. Germline assignment: CDR1 MNHEY and CDR2 SVGAGI.